This T cell receptor (beta chain) was recovered during a study of T cells in Graves' hyperthyroidism and ophthalmopathy. Regarding the study as a whole: Also found in blood were most expanded thyroid clonotypes above 0.001.

There were TCR beta CDR3 regions amplified from RNA transcripts. HTBI primers were used for first-round RT-PCR of the TCR CDR3. TCRdb ran MiXCR on the multiplex PCR reads and lists one entry per CDR3 protein. Of about 400,000 distinct CDR3 sequences listed, around 15% are singletons. This clonotype appeared many times. The antigen is not known. A NOSPECS grade of at least 4, a Clinical Activity Score of at least 3 and duration under 3 months were recorded in ophthalmopathy patients. It was uncontrolled infection, other autoimmune disease, pregnancy or lactation that excluded patients. The PBMCs were taken from less than 11 ml of fresh peripheral blood. The germline V and J ends were trimmed by 4 bases and 6 bases, with 14 bases remaining between them. The CDR3 length is 13 residues. Germline V CDR1 and CDR2: SGHRS, YFSETQ.

The V and J genes are TRBV5-1 and TRBJ2-7, with D perhaps matching TRBD1 (6 bases). This TCR came from a man aged 50 to 59 with Graves' ophthalmopathy. The sequencing sample was made of blood. The CDR3 spells CASSTGTKAEQYF. The CDR3 region has the DNA TGCGCCAGCAGCACAGGGACAAAAGCCGAGCAGTACTTC.